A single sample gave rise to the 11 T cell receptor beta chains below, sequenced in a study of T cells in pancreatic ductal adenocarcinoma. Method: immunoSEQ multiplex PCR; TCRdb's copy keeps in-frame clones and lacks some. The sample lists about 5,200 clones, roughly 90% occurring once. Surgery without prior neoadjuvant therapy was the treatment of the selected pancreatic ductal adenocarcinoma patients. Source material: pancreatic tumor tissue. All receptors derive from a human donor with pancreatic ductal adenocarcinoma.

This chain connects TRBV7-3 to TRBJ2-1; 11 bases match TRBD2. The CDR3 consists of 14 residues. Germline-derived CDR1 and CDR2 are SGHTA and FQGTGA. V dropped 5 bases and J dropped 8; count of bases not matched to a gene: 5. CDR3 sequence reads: CASSKTSGSDEQFF. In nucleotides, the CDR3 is TGTGCCAGCAGCAAAACTAGCGGGAGTGATGAGCAGTTCTTC. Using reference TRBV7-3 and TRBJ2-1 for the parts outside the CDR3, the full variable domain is GAGVSQTPSNKVTEKGKYVELRCDPISGHTALYWYRQSLGQGPEFLIYFQGTGAADDSGLPNDRFFAVRPEGSVSTLKIQRTERGDSAVYLCASSKTSGSDEQFFGPGTRLTVL.

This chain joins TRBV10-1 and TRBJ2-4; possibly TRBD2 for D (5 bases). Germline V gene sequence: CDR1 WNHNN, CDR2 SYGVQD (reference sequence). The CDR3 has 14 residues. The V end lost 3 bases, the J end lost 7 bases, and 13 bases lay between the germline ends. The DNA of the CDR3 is TGCGCCAGCAGTGATGGCGGGCTTGGGAACATTCAGTACTTC. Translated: CASSDGGLGNIQYF.

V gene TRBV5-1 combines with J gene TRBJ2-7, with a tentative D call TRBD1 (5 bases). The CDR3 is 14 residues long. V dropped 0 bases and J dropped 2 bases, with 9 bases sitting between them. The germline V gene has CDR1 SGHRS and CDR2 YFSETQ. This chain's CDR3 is CASSLEGVAYEQYF. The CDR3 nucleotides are TGCGCCAGCAGCTTGGAAGGGGTTGCCTACGAGCAGTACTTC. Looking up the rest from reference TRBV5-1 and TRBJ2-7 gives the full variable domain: KAGVTQTPRYLIKTRGQQVTLSCSPISGHRSVSWYQQTPGQGLQFLFEYFSETQRNKGNFPGRFSGRQFSNSRSEMNVSTLELGDSALYLCASSLEGVAYEQYFGPGTRLTVT.

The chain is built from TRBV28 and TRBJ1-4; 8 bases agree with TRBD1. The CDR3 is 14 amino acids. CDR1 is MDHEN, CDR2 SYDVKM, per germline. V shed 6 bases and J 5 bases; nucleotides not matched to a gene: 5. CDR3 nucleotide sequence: TGTGCCAGCAGACAGAGGACAGGGAATGAAAAACTGTTTTTT. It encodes CASRQRTGNEKLFF.

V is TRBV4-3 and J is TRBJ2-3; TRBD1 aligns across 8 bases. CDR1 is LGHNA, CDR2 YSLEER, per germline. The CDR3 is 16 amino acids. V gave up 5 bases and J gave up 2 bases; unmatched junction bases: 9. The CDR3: CASSSRQGSPTDTQYF. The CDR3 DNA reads TGCGCCAGCAGCTCCCGACAGGGGAGCCCCACAGATACGCAGTATTTT.

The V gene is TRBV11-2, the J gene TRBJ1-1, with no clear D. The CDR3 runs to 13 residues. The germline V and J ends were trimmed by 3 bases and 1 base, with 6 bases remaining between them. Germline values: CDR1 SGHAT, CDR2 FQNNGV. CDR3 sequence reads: CASSFLQNTEAFF. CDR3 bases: TGTGCCAGCAGCTTTCTGCAGAACACTGAAGCTTTCTTT.

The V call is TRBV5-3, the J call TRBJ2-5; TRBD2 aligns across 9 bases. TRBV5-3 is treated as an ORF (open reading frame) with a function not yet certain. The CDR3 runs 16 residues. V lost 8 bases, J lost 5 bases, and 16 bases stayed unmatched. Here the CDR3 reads CASSLGSGSEAETQYF. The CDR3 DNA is TGTGCCAGTTCTTTGGGTAGCGGGAGCGAGGCGGAGACCCAGTACTTC.

The CDR3 region has the DNA TGTGCCAGCGACGAGGGACGACAGGTTCCGTACTTC. Its protein is CASDEGRQVPYF. The V gene is TRBV2, the J gene TRBJ2-5; weak D call: TRBD1 (6 bases). V was shortened by 8 bases and J by 13 bases, with 20 bases between the two germline ends. The germline CDR1 and CDR2 sequences are SNHLY and FYNNEI. The CDR3 totals 12 residues. Supplemented by reference TRBV2 and TRBJ2-5, the full variable domain reads EPEVTQTPSHQVTQMGQEVILRCVPISNHLYFYWYRQILGQKVEFLVSFYNNEISEKSEIFDDQFSVERPDGSNFTLKIRSTKLEDSAMYFCASDEGRQVPYFGPGTRLLVL.

The CDR3 DNA is TGTGCCAGCAGCGCAGGGTATCGGGGCAATCAGCCCCAGCATTTT. It translates to CASSAGYRGNQPQHF. The J gene is TRBJ1-5, the V gene TRBV5-6; D perhaps matches TRBD1 (5 bases). In germline, CDR1 is SGHDT, CDR2 YYEEEE. The CDR3 is made up of 15 amino acids. The V end lost 4 bases, the J end lost 2 bases, and 13 bases lay between the germline ends.

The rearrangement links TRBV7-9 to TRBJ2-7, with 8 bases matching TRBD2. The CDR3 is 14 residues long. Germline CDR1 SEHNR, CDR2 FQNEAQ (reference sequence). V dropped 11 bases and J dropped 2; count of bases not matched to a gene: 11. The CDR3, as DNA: TGTGCCCTTACCCCCAGCGGGGGTACCTACGAGCAGTACTTC. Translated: CALTPSGGTYEQYF.

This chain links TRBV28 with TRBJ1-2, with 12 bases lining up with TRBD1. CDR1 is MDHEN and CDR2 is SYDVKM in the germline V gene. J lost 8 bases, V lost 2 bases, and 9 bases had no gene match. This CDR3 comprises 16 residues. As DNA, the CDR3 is TGTGCCAGCAGTTTAGGTCCGGGACAGGGGGCGCGGGGCTACACCTTC. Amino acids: CASSLGPGQGARGYTF.